The 18 T cell receptor beta chains listed next were all sequenced from one sample in a study of blood T cell repertoires in COVID-19. Assay used: immunoSEQ multiplex PCR; TCRdb lists only in-frame clones, some missing. In the table there are over 75,000 clones, 65% to 85% of which are singletons. The sequenced sample was peripheral blood. The receptors were gathered from a man aged 65-85 years with acute or convalescent COVID-19.

V is TRBV6-5 and J is TRBJ1-1, with unresolved D. V lost 8 bases, J lost 3 bases, and 13 bases lay in between. Germline CDR1 reads MNHEY; CDR2 reads SVGAGI. This CDR3 spans 13 amino acids. The CDR3 region has the DNA TGTGCCAGCGGGCGGTTCGGGGACACTGAAGCTTTCTTT. Its protein product is CASGRFGDTEAFF.

The chain is built from TRBV28 and TRBJ2-7; 9 bases fit TRBD2. CDR1 is MDHEN and CDR2 is SYDVKM in the germline V gene. This CDR3 contains 15 residues. Unmatched junction bases numbered 10, after V lost 5 bases and J lost 5 bases. CDR3 nucleotide sequence: TGTGCCAGCAGTATTAGCGGGGGTGGGTCCCACGAGCAGTACTTC. Its translation is CASSISGGGSHEQYF.

This chain joins TRBV10-1 and TRBJ2-1; 14 bases agree with TRBD2. The CDR3 is made up of 14 amino acids. Trimming cost V 3 bases and J 15 bases; bases outside gene matches: 7. The germline CDR1 and CDR2 sequences are WNHNN and SYGVQD (reference sequence). CDR3 sequence reads: CASSDPTSGGAPFF. For the CDR3, the DNA is TGCGCCAGCAGTGATCCGACTAGCGGGGGGGCGCCGTTCTTC.

V gene TRBV19 combines with J gene TRBJ2-2; a weak D match, TRBD1 (6 bases). CDR1 LNHDA and CDR2 SQIVND come from the germline V gene (reference sequence). This CDR3 has 15 amino acids. Trimming stripped 6 bases from V and 0 bases from J, with 11 bases between. The CDR3 DNA sequence: TGTGCCAGTAGCCCCGGGACATCGAACACCGGGGAGCTGTTTTTT. As protein: CASSPGTSNTGELFF.

The chain has TRBV28 and TRBJ1-5; TRBD1 might be the D (6 bases). The germline CDR1 and CDR2 sequences are MDHEN and SYDVKM. With 7 bases removed from V and 2 bases from J, the gap between germline ends came to 15 bases. The CDR3 covers 15 residues. The CDR3 is CASIQTEGGNQPQHF. Written as DNA, the CDR3 is TGTGCCAGCATCCAAACCGAGGGGGGCAATCAGCCCCAGCATTTT.

The chain employs TRBV7-6 and TRBJ1-2; unclear D gene. The germline CDR1 and CDR2 sequences are SGHVS and FNYEAQ. The CDR3 length is 14 residues. The V end was cut by 1 base, the J end by 4 bases, with 10 bases between. CDR3 nucleotide sequence: TGTGCCAGCAGCTTAGTTGCTGGGAGCTATGGCTACACCTTC. It is translated as CASSLVAGSYGYTF.

The rearrangement links TRBV7-9 to TRBJ1-2; 8 nucleotides agree with TRBD1. The germline gives CDR1 SEHNR, CDR2 FQNEAQ (reference sequence). With V trimmed by 3 bases and J by 8 bases, 5 bases remained unmatched. CDR3 size: 13 residues. CDR3 sequence reads: CASSLSGGDGYTF. CDR3 nucleotide sequence: TGTGCCAGCAGCTTGTCAGGGGGCGACGGCTACACCTTC.

The chain is built from TRBV11-2 and TRBJ1-1; tentatively, D is TRBD1 (5 bases). There are 14 residues in the CDR3. V gave up 6 bases and J gave up 1 base, with 12 bases separating them. Germline CDR1 and CDR2: SGHAT and FQNNGV. The CDR3 region has the DNA TGTGCCAGCAGTCGACCTGGACAGAACACTGAAGCTTTCTTT. It codes for CASSRPGQNTEAFF.

The rearrangement links TRBV7-9 to TRBJ2-1; TRBD2 might be the D (6 bases). Per germline, CDR1 SEHNR and CDR2 FQNEAQ (reference sequence). Trimming took 2 bases from V and 3 from J, leaving 17 bases between them. This CDR3 has 17 amino acids. CDR3 loop: CASSLNRDSAYYNEQFF. In DNA form, the CDR3 reads TGTGCCAGCAGCTTAAATCGGGACTCCGCATACTACAATGAGCAGTTCTTC.

V is TRBV6-5 and J is TRBJ2-5, with a possible D match to TRBD2 (5 bases). The CDR3 has 16 amino acids. V was pared by 4 bases and J by 5 bases, with 20 bases between. Germline CDR1 and CDR2: MNHEY and SVGAGI. CDR3 sequence: CASSSAGFPSSETQYF. The CDR3 nucleotides are TGTGCCAGCAGTTCGGCGGGTTTCCCTTCCTCCGAGACCCAGTACTTC.

V is TRBV7-9 and J is TRBJ2-1, with 10 nucleotides matching TRBD1. The V gene's germline CDR1 is SEHNR and CDR2 FQNEAQ (reference sequence). With 5 bases clipped from V and 4 bases from J, the junction kept 14 bases outside the gene matches. The CDR3 consists of 18 residues. The CDR3 bases are TGTGCCAGCAGCCCTATCCCGGAGCGGGGACAGGGGTACAATGAGCAGTTCTTC. It codes for CASSPIPERGQGYNEQFF.

The chain carries TRBV20-1 and TRBJ1-6, with 7 bases that match TRBD1. The J segment lost 3 bases and the V segment lost 3 bases, leaving 11 bases of the junction unmatched. CDR1 and CDR2 (germline): DFQATT, SNEGSKA (reference sequence). The CDR3 consists of 17 residues. This chain's CDR3 is CSASERGRGNYNSPLHF. In DNA, the CDR3 is TGCAGTGCTAGTGAGCGGGGCAGGGGGAACTATAATTCACCCCTCCACTTT.

The chain recombines TRBV6-5 with TRBJ2-4, with D possibly being TRBD1 (6 bases). The CDR3 spans 15 residues. Germline-derived CDR1 and CDR2 are MNHEY and SVGAGI. V lost 10 bases and J 0 bases, leaving 16 bases between the germline ends. CDR3 in DNA: TGTGCCATTTCCAGACAGGAACTAGCCAAAAACATTCAGTACTTC. Its protein product is CAISRQELAKNIQYF.

V usage is TRBV5-1 and J usage is TRBJ2-7; unclear D gene. Germline CDR1 is SGHRS and CDR2 is YFSETQ. Between the trimmed V and J ends, which lost 5 bases and 6 bases, there was a span of 18 bases. CDR3 size: 14 residues. The CDR3 loop reads CASSSSRGQSEQYF. CDR3 bases: TGCGCCAGCAGTTCATCCCGAGGTCAAAGCGAGCAGTACTTC. Complete variable domain (other parts from reference TRBV5-1 and TRBJ2-7): KAGVTQTPRYLIKTRGQQVTLSCSPISGHRSVSWYQQTPGQGLQFLFEYFSETQRNKGNFPGRFSGRQFSNSRSEMNVSTLELGDSALYLCASSSSRGQSEQYFGPGTRLTVT.

The chain combines TRBV5-1 with TRBJ2-5; 10 positions match TRBD2. The V and J ends lost 4 bases and 5 bases, in that order; junction bases with no gene match: 5. The V gene's germline CDR1 is SGHRS and CDR2 YFSETQ. The CDR3 covers 14 residues. CDR3 bases: TGCGCCAGCAGCGACACTAGCGGGGAGGAGACCCAGTACTTC. Translated, it gives CASSDTSGEETQYF.

The gene calls are TRBV5-1 and TRBJ2-1; 12 nucleotides agree with TRBD2. CDR1 and CDR2 from the germline V gene are SGHRS and YFSETQ. The CDR3 is made up of 16 amino acids. J lost 7 bases, V lost 0 bases, and 5 bases had no gene match. The CDR3 sequence: CASSLARTSGENEQFF. CDR3 coding DNA: TGCGCCAGCAGCTTGGCGCGGACTAGCGGGGAAAATGAGCAGTTCTTC.

This rearrangement joins TRBV5-4 to TRBJ2-2; D is possibly TRBD2 (6 bases). Germline lookup yields CDR1 SGHNT and CDR2 YYREEE (reference sequence). CDR3 length: 15 residues. V gave up 4 bases and J gave up 3 bases, with 13 bases separating them. The CDR3 loop reads CASSLGLSDTGELFF. The CDR3 DNA reads as TGTGCCAGCAGCCTGGGACTTTCCGACACCGGGGAGCTGTTTTTT.

There are a few counts of this clone. The chain carries TRBV4-1 and TRBJ2-7; maybe TRBD1 (6 bases). This CDR3 is 13 amino acids long. The V gene lost 1 base and the J gene lost 3 bases, with 7 bases spanning the gap. Per germline, CDR1 MGHRA and CDR2 YSYEKL. The CDR3 DNA reads TGCGCCAGCAGCCAAGGACAGGACTACGAGCAGTACTTC. Its protein product is CASSQGQDYEQYF.